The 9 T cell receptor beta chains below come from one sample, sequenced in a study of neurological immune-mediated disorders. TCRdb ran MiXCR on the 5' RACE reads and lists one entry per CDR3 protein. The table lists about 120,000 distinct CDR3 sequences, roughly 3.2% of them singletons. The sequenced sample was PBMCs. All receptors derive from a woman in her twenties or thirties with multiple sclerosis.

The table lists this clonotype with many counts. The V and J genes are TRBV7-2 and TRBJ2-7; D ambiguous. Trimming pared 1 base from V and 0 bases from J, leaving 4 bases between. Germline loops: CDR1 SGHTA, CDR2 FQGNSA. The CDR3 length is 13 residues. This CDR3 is CASSLGDSYEQYF. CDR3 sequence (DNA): TGTGCCAGCAGCTTAGGGGACTCCTACGAGCAGTACTTC.

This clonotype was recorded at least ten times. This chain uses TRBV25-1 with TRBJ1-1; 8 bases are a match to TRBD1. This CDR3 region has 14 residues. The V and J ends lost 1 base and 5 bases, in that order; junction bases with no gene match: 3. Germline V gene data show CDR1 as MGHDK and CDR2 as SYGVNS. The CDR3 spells CASSEFRGQTEAFF. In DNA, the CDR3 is TGTGCCAGCAGTGAATTCAGGGGGCAGACTGAAGCTTTCTTT.

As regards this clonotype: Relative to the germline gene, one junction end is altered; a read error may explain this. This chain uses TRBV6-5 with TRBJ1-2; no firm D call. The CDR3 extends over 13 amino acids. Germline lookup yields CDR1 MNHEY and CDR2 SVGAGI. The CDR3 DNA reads TGTGCCAGCAGTTACTTCAATAACTATTGCTACACCTTC. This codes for CASSYFNNYCYTF.

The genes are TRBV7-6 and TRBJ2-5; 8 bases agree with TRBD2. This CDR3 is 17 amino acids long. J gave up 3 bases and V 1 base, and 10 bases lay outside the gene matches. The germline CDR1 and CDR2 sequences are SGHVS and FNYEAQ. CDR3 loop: CASSLEAGGPAKETQYF. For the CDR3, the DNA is TGTGCCAGCAGCTTAGAGGCGGGGGGCCCAGCGAAAGAGACCCAGTACTTC.

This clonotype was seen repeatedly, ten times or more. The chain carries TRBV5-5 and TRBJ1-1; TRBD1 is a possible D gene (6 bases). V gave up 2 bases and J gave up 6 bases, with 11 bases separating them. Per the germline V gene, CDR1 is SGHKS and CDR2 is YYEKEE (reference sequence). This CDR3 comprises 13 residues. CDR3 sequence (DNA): TGTGCCAGCAGCTTTAACAGGGAACCTGAAGCTTTCTTT. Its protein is CASSFNREPEAFF.

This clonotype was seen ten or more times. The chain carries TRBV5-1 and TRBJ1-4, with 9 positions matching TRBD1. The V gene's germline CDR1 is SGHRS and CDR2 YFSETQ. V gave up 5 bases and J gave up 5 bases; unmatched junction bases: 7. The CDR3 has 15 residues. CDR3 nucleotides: TGCGCCAGCAGGTTACAGGGGGCGCGGAATGAAAAACTGTTTTTT. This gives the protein CASRLQGARNEKLFF.

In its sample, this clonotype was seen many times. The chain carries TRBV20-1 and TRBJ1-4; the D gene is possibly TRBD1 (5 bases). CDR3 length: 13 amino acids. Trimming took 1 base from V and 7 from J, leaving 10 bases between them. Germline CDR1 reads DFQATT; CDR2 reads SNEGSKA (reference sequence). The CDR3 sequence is CSARGGGGEKLFF. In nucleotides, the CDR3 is TGCAGTGCTAGAGGGGGCGGGGGTGAAAAACTGTTTTTT.

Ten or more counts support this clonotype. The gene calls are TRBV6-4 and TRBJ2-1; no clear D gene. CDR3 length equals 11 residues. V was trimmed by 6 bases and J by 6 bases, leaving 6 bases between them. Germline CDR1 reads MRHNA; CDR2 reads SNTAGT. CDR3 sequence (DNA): TGTGCCAGCAGCGATTTCAATGAGCAGTTCTTC. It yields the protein CASSDFNEQFF.

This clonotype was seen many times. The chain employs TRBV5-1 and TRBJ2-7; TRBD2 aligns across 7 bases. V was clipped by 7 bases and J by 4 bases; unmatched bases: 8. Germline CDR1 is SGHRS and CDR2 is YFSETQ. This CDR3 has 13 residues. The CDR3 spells CASSRGREYEQYF. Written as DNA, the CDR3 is TGCGCCAGCTCCCGTGGGAGGGAGTACGAGCAGTACTTC.